This T cell receptor beta chain was sequenced during a study of blood T cell repertoires in COVID-19. Categorization into cohorts depended on clinical history that participants reported. Assay used: immunoSEQ multiplex PCR; TCRdb lists only in-frame clones, some missing. In the table there are 200,000 to 300,000 clones, about 89% of which are singletons. The sequenced material came from PBMCs or T cells enriched from blood (not recorded which). The receptor's source is a young woman who had recovered from COVID-19.

This chain's CDR3 is CASSLREANYGYTF. The CDR3 DNA reads as TGTGCCAGCAGCTTAAGAGAGGCCAACTATGGCTACACCTTC. V is TRBV11-2 and J is TRBJ1-2; D gene unclear. Germline CDR1 and CDR2: SGHAT and FQNNGV. The CDR3 runs 14 residues. V was clipped by 2 bases and J by 2 bases, with 9 bases between them.